This T cell receptor (beta chain) was obtained from a study of blood T cell repertoires in COVID-19. Study-level information: Whether acute or convalescent, the COVID-19 samples came from the United States, Italy and Spain.

Clinical history as reported by participants underpinned cohort assignment. Per the germline V gene, CDR1 is SGHAT and CDR2 is FQNNGV. CDR3 length: 16 residues. V was pared by 6 bases and J by 4 bases, with 9 bases of the junction left unmatched. Some clones are missing from TCRdb's copy, which holds only in-frame ones; the method was immunoSEQ multiplex PCR. The data hold 200,000 to 250,000 clones, with 88% observed a single time. The V gene is TRBV11-2, the J gene TRBJ2-1; 10 bases map to TRBD2. The receptor was isolated from a woman aged 25-40 years who had recovered from COVID-19. Specimen: PBMCs or T cells enriched from blood (not recorded which). The CDR3 DNA sequence: TGTGCCAGCAGTCGGGTGAGCGGGGGGGCTTACAATGAGCAGTTCTTC. As protein: CASSRVSGGAYNEQFF. The entire variable domain, with the rest obtained from reference TRBV11-2 and TRBJ2-1, is as follows: EAGVAQSPRYKIIEKRQSVAFWCNPISGHATLYWYQQILGQGPKLLIQFQNNGVVDDSQLPKDRFSAERLKGVDSTLKIQPAKLEDSAVYLCASSRVSGGAYNEQFFGPGTRLTVL.